The clone carrying this TCR beta chain has only one observation. What it binds is not known. Germline-derived CDR1 and CDR2 are LNHDA and SQIVND (reference sequence). This CDR3 region has 15 residues. With 5 bases removed from V and 0 bases from J, the gap between germline ends came to 13 bases. This sample is part of a study of cytomegalovirus exposure and HLA in healthy donors. Study in general: As an earlier analysis found, roughly 180 million T cells yielded some 120 million unique TCR beta sequences. Study outcomes and limitations: In an earlier analysis, most TCR beta V segments were productive about 87% or about 30% of the time. Several V segments, TRBV6-2 and TRBV6-3 among them, could not be told apart and were dropped. Association of a missense DCLRE1C variant with TCR beta V- and J-gene trimming was reported in a later analysis.

The PCR made use of 60 Vbeta and 13 Jbeta primers. Libraries were prepared by immunoSEQ multiplex PCR; TCRdb keeps only in-frame clonotypes and omits some of them. Of more than 90,000 clones in the sample, about 68% were seen once. The J gene is TRBJ1-2, the V gene TRBV19; D might be TRBD1 (6 bases). Specimen: PBMCs. The receptor's source is a woman in her fifties or sixties in good health and CMV-seropositive. CDR3 region: CASSPDRTANYGYTF. In nucleotides, the CDR3 is TGTGCCAGTAGTCCTGACAGGACCGCTAACTATGGCTACACCTTC. Drawing the rest from reference TRBV19 and TRBJ1-2, the complete variable domain is DGGITQSPKYLFRKEGQNVTLSCEQNLNHDAMYWYRQDPGQGLRLIYYSQIVNDFQKGDIAEGYSVSREKKESFPLTVTSAQKNPTAFYLCASSPDRTANYGYTFGSGTRLTVV.